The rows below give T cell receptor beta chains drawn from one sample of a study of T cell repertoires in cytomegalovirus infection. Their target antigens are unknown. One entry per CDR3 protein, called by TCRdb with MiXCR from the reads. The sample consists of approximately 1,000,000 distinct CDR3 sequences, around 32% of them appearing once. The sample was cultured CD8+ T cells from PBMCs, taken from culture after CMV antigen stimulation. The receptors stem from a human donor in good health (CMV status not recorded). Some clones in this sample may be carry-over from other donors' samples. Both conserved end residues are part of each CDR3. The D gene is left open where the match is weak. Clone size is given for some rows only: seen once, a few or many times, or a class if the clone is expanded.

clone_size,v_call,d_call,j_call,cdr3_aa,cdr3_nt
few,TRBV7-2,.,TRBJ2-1,CASSLSPGGLAPDSYNEQFF,TGTGCCAGCAGCCTAAGTCCGGGGGGCCTCGCTCCCGACTCCTACAATGAGCAGTTCTTC
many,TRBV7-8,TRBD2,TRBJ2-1,CASSRPTSGGSYNEQFF,TGTGCCAGCAGCCGTCCAACTAGCGGGGGATCCTACAATGAGCAGTTCTTC
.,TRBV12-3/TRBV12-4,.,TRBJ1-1,CASSLAPREAFF,TGTGCCAGCAGTTTAGCCCCACGTGAAGCTTTCTTT
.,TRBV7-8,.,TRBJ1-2,CASRPPVSGGYGYTF,TGTGCCAGCAGACCACCCGTTTCAGGTGGCTATGGCTACACCTTC
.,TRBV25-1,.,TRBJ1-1,CASSEYYGTGTEAFF,TGTGCCAGCAGTGAATATTATGGTACGGGCACTGAAGCTTTCTTT
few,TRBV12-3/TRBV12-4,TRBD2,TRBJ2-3,CASSFASGGADTQYF,TGTGCCAGCAGTTTCGCTAGCGGGGGGGCAGATACGCAGTATTTT
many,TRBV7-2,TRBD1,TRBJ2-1,CASSLVGTGDSNEQFF,TGTGCCAGCAGCTTAGTAGGGACAGGGGATTCGAATGAGCAGTTCTTC
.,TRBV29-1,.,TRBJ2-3,CSVDPGSGSTDTQYF,TGCAGCGTTGATCCCGGCTCTGGAAGCACAGATACGCAGTATTTT
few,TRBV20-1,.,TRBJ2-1,CSARTERTPSYNEQFF,TGCAGTGCTAGGACAGAGCGGACCCCCTCCTACAATGAGCAGTTCTTC
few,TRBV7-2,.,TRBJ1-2,CASSPAENPYGYTF,TGTGCCAGCAGCCCAGCGGAGAACCCCTATGGCTACACCTTC
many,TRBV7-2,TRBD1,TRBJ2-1,CASSFKLGQGGNEQFF,TGTGCCAGCAGCTTTAAACTGGGACAGGGTGGCAATGAGCAGTTCTTC
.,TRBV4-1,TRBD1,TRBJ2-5,CASSQGPGTGEQETQYF,TGCGCCAGCAGCCAAGGACCGGGGACAGGAGAACAAGAGACCCAGTACTTC
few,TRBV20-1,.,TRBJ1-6,CSASEGRYNSPLHF,TGCAGTGCTTCGGAGGGACGGTATAATTCACCCCTCCACTTT
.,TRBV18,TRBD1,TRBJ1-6,CASSRDRGQQPLHF,TGTGCCAGCTCGCGGGACAGGGGGCAGCAACCCCTCCACTTT
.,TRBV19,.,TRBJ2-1,CASRMNFGVYNEQFF,TGTGCCAGTAGAATGAATTTCGGGGTCTACAATGAGCAGTTCTTC
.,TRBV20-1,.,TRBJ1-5,CSAIDIYSNQPQHF,TGCAGTGCAATCGACATATATAGCAATCAGCCCCAGCATTTT
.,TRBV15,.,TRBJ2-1,CATSRERYSYNEQFF,TGTGCCACCAGCAGGGAGAGGTACTCCTACAATGAGCAGTTCTTC
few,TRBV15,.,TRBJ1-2,CATSLPPGSNYGYTF,TGTGCCACCAGCCTCCCCCCCGGCAGTAACTATGGCTACACCTTC
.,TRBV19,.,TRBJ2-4,CASSIAGSNNIQYF,TGTGCCAGTAGTATTGCAGGGAGTAACAACATTCAGTACTTC
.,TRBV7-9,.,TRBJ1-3,CASSLVGWSEVNTIYF,TGTGCCAGCAGCTTAGTGGGTTGGTCGGAGGTCAACACCATATATTTT
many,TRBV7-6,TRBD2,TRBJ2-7,CASSSPGTSSYEQYF,TGTGCCAGCAGCTCCCCCGGGACTAGCTCCTACGAGCAGTACTTC
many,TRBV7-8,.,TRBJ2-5,CASSLGVTLTQETQYF,TGTGCCAGCAGCTTAGGGGTCACCTTGACCCAAGAGACCCAGTACTTC
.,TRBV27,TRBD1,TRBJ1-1,CASSNGQGGGSTEAFF,TGTGCCAGCAGTAATGGACAGGGGGGAGGAAGTACTGAAGCTTTCTTT
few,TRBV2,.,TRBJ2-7,CASSEQITFYEQYF,TGTGCCAGCAGTGAACAGATAACCTTCTACGAGCAGTACTTC
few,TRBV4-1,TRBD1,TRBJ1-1,CASSQRGRGANTEAFF,TGCGCCAGCAGCCAACGGGGCAGGGGGGCGAACACTGAAGCTTTCTTT
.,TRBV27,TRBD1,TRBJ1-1,CASGLDRMNTEAFF,TGTGCCAGCGGTTTGGACAGGATGAACACTGAAGCTTTCTTT
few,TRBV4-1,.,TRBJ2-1,CASSLRSDEQFF,TGTGCCAGCAGCTTGAGGTCTGATGAGCAGTTCTTC
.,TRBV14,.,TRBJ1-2,CASSQSRIYGYTF,TGTGCCAGCAGCCAATCCAGGATATATGGCTACACCTTC
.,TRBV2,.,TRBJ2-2,CASSEVLADTGELFF,TGTGCCAGCAGTGAAGTCCTAGCAGACACCGGGGAGCTGTTTTTT
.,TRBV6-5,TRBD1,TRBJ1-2,CASSSNGQGLGYTF,TGTGCCAGCAGTTCCAACGGACAGGGGTTAGGCTACACCTTC
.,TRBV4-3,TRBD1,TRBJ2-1,CASSQDETGANEQFF,TGCGCCAGCAGCCAAGATGAGACAGGGGCCAATGAGCAGTTCTTC
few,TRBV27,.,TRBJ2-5,CASSLVGPSTGETQYF,TGTGCCAGCAGTTTAGTTGGGCCTTCGACGGGCGAGACCCAGTACTTC
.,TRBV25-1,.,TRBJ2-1,CASRGRDSSWVEQFF,TGTGCCAGCAGGGGACGGGACTCCTCCTGGGTTGAGCAGTTCTTC
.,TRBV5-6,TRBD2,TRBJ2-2,CASSYGTSGGTNTGELFF,TGTGCCAGCAGCTATGGGACTAGCGGGGGGACGAACACCGGGGAGCTGTTTTTT
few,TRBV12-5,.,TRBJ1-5,CASGFDNQPQHF,TGTGCTAGTGGTTTTGACAACCAGCCCCAGCATTTT
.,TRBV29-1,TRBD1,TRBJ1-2,CSVFTGANYGYTF,TGCAGCGTTTTTACAGGGGCCAACTATGGCTACACCTTC
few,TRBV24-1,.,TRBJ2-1,CATSATDRGGEQFF,TGTGCCACCAGTGCCACTGACAGGGGAGGGGAGCAGTTCTTC
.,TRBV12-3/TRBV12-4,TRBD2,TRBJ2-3,CASSLSAGVTDTQYF,TGTGCCAGCAGTTTGTCAGCGGGGGTAACAGATACGCAGTATTTT
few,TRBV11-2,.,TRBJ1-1,CASINPGRKTEAFF,TGTGCCAGCATCAACCCCGGGAGAAAAACTGAAGCTTTCTTT
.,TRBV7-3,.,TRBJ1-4,CASSSLLPEKLFF,TGTGCCAGCAGCTCCCTCCTCCCAGAAAAACTGTTTTTT
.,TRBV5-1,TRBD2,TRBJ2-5,CASSLFLAGGEETQYF,TGCGCCAGCAGCTTGTTTCTAGCGGGGGGCGAAGAGACCCAGTACTTC
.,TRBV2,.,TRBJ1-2,CANSEEGRGANYGYTF,TGTGCCAACAGTGAAGAGGGAAGGGGGGCCAACTATGGCTACACCTTC
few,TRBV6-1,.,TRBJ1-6,CASSPGPGLSPLHF,TGTGCCAGCAGCCCCGGGCCGGGCCTTTCACCCCTCCACTTT
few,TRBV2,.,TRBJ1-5,CASKVWTDSNQPQHF,TGTGCCAGCAAGGTATGGACCGATAGCAATCAGCCCCAGCATTTT
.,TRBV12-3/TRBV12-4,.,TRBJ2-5,CASSPLSIETQYF,TGTGCCAGCAGTCCCCTTTCAATAGAGACCCAGTACTTC